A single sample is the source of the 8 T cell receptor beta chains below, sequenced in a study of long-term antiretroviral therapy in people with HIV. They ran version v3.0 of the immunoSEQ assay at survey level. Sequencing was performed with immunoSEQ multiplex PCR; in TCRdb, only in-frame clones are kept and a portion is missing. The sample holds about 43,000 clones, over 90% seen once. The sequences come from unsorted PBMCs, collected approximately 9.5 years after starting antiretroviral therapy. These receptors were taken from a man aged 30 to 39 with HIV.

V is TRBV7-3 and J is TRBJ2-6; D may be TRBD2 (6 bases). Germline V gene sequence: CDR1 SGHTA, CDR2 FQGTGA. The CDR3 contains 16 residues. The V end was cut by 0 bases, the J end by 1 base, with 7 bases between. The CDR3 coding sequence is TGTGCCAGCAGCTTAACGGGGGGATCTGGGGCCAACGTCCTGACTTTC. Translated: CASSLTGGSGANVLTF.

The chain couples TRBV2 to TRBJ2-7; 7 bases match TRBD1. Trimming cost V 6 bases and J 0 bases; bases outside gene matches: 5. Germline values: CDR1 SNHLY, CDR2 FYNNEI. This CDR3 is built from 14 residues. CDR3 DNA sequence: TGTGCCAGCAGGAGGGACAGTCGCTCCTACGAGCAGTACGTC. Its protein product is CASRRDSRSYEQYV.

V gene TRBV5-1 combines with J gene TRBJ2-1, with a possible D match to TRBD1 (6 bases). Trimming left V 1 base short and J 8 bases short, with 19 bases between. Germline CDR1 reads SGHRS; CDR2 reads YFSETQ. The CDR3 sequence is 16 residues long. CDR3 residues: CASSLHGGDLSDEQFF. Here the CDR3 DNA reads TGCGCCAGCAGCTTGCATGGGGGCGATCTGTCTGATGAGCAGTTCTTC.

Here the CDR3 reads CASIQLVGVFNEQFF. The CDR3 coding sequence is TGTGCCAGCATCCAACTAGTCGGGGTATTCAATGAGCAGTTCTTC. The J gene is TRBJ2-1, the V gene TRBV2, with D possibly being TRBD2 (5 bases). CDR3 length: 15 amino acids. Germline lookup yields CDR1 SNHLY and CDR2 FYNNEI. V dropped 7 bases and J dropped 6 bases, with 19 bases sitting between them.

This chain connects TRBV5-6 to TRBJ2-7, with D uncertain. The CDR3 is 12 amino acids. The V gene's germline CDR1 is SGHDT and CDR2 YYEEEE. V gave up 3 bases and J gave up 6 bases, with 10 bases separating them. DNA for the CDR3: TGTGCCAGCAGCTCCGGTTTGGGCGAGCAGTACTTC. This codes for CASSSGLGEQYF.

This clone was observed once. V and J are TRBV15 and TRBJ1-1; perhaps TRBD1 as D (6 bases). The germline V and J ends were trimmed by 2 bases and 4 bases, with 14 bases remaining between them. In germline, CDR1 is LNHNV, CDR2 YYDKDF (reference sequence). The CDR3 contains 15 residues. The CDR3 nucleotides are TGTGCCACCAGCAGAAACAGGGACGGATTCACTGAAGCTTTCTTT. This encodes CATSRNRDGFTEAFF.

In DNA, the CDR3 is TGTGCCATCAGCGTCGGTCCGAGGAGCTCCTACGAGCAGTACGTC. It specifies CAISVGPRSSYEQYV. The chain has TRBV10-3 and TRBJ2-7; D gene unclear. V was trimmed by 6 bases and J by 0 bases, leaving 15 bases between them. The CDR3 runs 15 residues. Germline V gene data show CDR1 as ENHRY and CDR2 as SYGVKD.

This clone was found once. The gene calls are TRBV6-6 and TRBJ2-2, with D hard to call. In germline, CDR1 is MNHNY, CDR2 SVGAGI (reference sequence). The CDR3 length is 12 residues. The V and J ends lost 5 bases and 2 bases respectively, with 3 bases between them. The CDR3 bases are TGTGCCAGCAGTAAAAACACCGGGGAGCTGTTTTTT. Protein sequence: CASSKNTGELFF.